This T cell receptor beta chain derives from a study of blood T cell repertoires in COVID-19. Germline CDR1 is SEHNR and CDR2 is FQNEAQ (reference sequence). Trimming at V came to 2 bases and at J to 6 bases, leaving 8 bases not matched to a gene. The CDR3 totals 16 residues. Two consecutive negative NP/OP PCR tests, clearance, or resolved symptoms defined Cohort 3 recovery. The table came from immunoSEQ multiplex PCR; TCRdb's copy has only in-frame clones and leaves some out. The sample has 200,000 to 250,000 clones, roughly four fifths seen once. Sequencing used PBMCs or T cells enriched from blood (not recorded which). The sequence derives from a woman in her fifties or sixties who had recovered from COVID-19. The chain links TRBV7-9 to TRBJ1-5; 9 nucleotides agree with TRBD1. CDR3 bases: TGTGCCAGCAGCTTAATAACCGGGACAGGGTCTCAGCCCCAGCATTTT. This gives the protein CASSLITGTGSQPQHF.